These 27 T cell receptor beta chains were all obtained from the same sample, sequenced in a study of tumor-infiltrating lymphocytes in glioblastoma multiforme. TCRB libraries came from RNA via three nested multiplex PCR rounds. TCRdb ran MiXCR on the multiplex PCR reads and lists one entry per CDR3 protein. The repertoire consists of about 9,200 distinct CDR3 sequences, with 66% occurring once and the leading ten covering about 30%. Input material: brain tumor tissue. All receptors come from a male donor with glioblastoma.

As for this clonotype: Sequence at one end of the junction differs from germline and may be a read error. V and J are TRBV10-2 and TRBJ2-7; possibly TRBD2 for D (5 bases). CDR1 and CDR2 (germline): WSHSY, SAAADI. The CDR3 is 13 amino acids. The CDR3: CASNETNPYEQYF. The DNA for the CDR3 is TGCGCCAGCAATGAGACTAATCCCTACGAGCAGTACTTC.

The V gene is TRBV29-1, the J gene TRBJ2-7, with 10 bases lining up with TRBD2. Germline CDR1 reads SQVTM; CDR2 reads ANQGSEA. The CDR3 is 17 residues long. With V trimmed by 4 bases and J by 2 bases, 14 bases remained unmatched. DNA for the CDR3: TGCAGCGTTGTTCGGCTAGCGGGAGATAGGGTAACCTACGAGCAGTACTTC. Translated, it gives CSVVRLAGDRVTYEQYF.

As to this clonotype: Because it lacks the conserved phenylalanine or tryptophan at the end, this CDR3 is likely a read error. V is TRBV11-2 and J is TRBJ2-1; possibly TRBD2 for D (5 bases). This CDR3 region has 13 residues. Germline CDR1 and CDR2: SGHAT and FQNNGV. The CDR3 reads CASSLDRENEQFL. Here the CDR3 DNA reads TGTGCCAGCAGTTTAGATAGGGAGAATGAGCAGTTCTTA.

On this clonotype itself: Its ends do not fully match the called genes, so a read error is possible. This chain uses TRBV11-2 with TRBJ2-7; D perhaps matches TRBD2 (7 bases). There are 17 residues in the CDR3. Germline V gene data show CDR1 as SGHAT and CDR2 as FQNNGV. Written as DNA, the CDR3 is TGTGCCAGCTGCTTAGATCGGGGGCCAGCGGGACCCTACGAGCAGTACTTC. Amino acid sequence: CASCLDRGPAGPYEQYF. Complete variable domain (other parts from reference TRBV11-2 and TRBJ2-7): EAGVAQSPRYKIIEKRQSVAFWCNPISGHATLYWYQQILGQGPKLLIQFQNNGVVDDSQLPKDRFSAERLKGVDSTLKIQPAKLEDSAVYLCASCLDRGPAGPYEQYFGPGTRLTVT.

For this clonotype: The junction differs from germline at one of its ends, possibly a read error. The CDR3: CDSSLGGTEAFF. Written as DNA, the CDR3 is TGTGACAGCAGTCTAGGGGGCACTGAAGCTTTCTTT. The V gene is TRBV7-8, the J gene TRBJ1-1, with D perhaps TRBD1 (6 bases). Germline CDR1 SGHVS, CDR2 FQNEAQ. The CDR3 consists of 12 residues.

This clonotype appeared a single time. The J gene is TRBJ1-5, the V gene TRBV12-3 or TRBV12-4; D not resolved. The CDR3 loop spans 14 amino acids. Between the trimmed V and J ends, which lost 1 base and 4 bases, there was a span of 8 bases. CDR3 DNA sequence: TGTGCCAGCAGTTTAGATCGGTTAAATCAGCCCCAGCATTTT. Its protein is CASSLDRLNQPQHF.

Comment on this clonotype: One end of the junction varies from germline; a read error may be responsible. The chain carries TRBV20-1 and TRBJ2-7; D uncertain. Germline V gene sequence: CDR1 DFQATT, CDR2 SNEGSKA (reference sequence). This CDR3 has 13 residues. CDR3 bases: TGCAGTGCCATCGAGGTGGGCTCCTACGAACAGTACTTC. It yields the protein CSAIEVGSYEQYF.

On this clonotype itself: Germline is not matched at one junction end, which may reflect a read error. The chain uses TRBV11-2 and TRBJ2-1, with D unclear. This CDR3 contains 13 residues. Germline CDR1 SGHAT, CDR2 FQNNGV. The DNA of the CDR3 is TGTGCCAGCAGCTTAGATGTGGGGAATGAGCAGTTCTTT. Translated, it gives CASSLDVGNEQFF.

For this clonotype: Because it lacks the conserved phenylalanine or tryptophan at the end, this CDR3 is likely a read error. This sequence joins TRBV11-2 and TRBJ2-1; TRBD1 aligns across 7 bases. From germline, CDR1 is SGHAT and CDR2 FQNNGV. This CDR3 has 17 amino acids. CDR3 sequence reads: CASSLAVRGPSRNVQFY. The CDR3 nucleotides are TGTGCCAGCAGCTTAGCAGTAAGGGGGCCTTCACGCAATGTGCAGTTCTAC.

Comment on this clonotype: No conserved phenylalanine or tryptophan ends this CDR3, so it is likely a read error. Here the CDR3 DNA reads TGTGCCAGTAGCCTAAGAAACAGACCCCTGGAGCAGTACTCC. Protein: CASSLRNRPLEQYS. This chain uses TRBV6-5 with TRBJ2-7, with D unclear. Per germline, CDR1 MNHEY and CDR2 SVGAGI. The CDR3 is 14 residues long. The ends were cut back, 9 bases at V and 7 bases at J, with 22 bases in the middle.

For this clonotype: The CDR3 does not end in the conserved phenylalanine or tryptophan, so this is likely a read error. The chain couples TRBV6-5 to TRBJ2-7, with D possibly being TRBD1 (5 bases). This CDR3 is 16 amino acids long. Germline V CDR1 and CDR2: MNHEY, SVGAGI. V gave up 0 bases and J gave up 2 bases, with 14 bases separating them. This CDR3 reads CASSYSTPDSPYEQYY. CDR3 DNA: TGTGCCAGCAGTTACTCGACGCCCGACAGCCCCTACGAGCAGTACTAC.

This clonotype was counted ten times or more. The chain recombines TRBV28 with TRBJ1-5; 8 bases are a match to TRBD1. The CDR3 totals 14 residues. V dropped 5 bases and J dropped 7; count of bases not matched to a gene: 7. Germline V CDR1 and CDR2: MDHEN, SYDVKM. In nucleotides, the CDR3 is TGTGCCAGCAGTGTCGACAGGGGCGCGCAGCCCCAGCATTTT. This translates into CASSVDRGAQPQHF.

This clonotype has just a few counts. The V call is TRBV10-3, the J call TRBJ1-5; D ambiguous. The germline V gene has CDR1 ENHRY and CDR2 SYGVKD. CDR3 length: 15 residues. V dropped 3 bases and J dropped 0 bases, with 9 bases sitting between them. CDR3: CAISEGRNSNQPQHF. The CDR3 nucleotides are TGTGCCATCAGTGAAGGGAGAAATAGCAATCAGCCCCAGCATTTT.

The rearrangement uses TRBV20-1 and TRBJ2-1, with TRBD2 matching 8 bases. Germline V CDR1 and CDR2: DFQATT, SNEGSKA (reference sequence). The CDR3 consists of 14 residues. With V trimmed by 2 bases and J by 6 bases, 6 bases remained unmatched. CDR3 in amino acids: CSARKAGDVNEQFF. The CDR3 DNA sequence: TGCAGTGCTAGAAAAGCGGGAGACGTCAATGAGCAGTTCTTC.

In the case of this clonotype: The junction departs from the called germline gene at one end, perhaps through a read error. This chain joins TRBV20-1 and TRBJ2-3; 9 bases align to TRBD2. CDR3 length equals 16 residues. Germline CDR1 reads DFQATT; CDR2 reads SNEGSKA (reference sequence). In DNA form, the CDR3 reads TGCAATGCTAGTCCGATTAGCGGGAGCCGCACAAATACGCAGTATTTT. Its protein product is CNASPISGSRTNTQYF.

This clonotype was counted between two and nine times. This may be a read error: a much more frequent sequence differs by one nucleotide. This sequence joins TRBV28 and TRBJ1-5; 8 positions match TRBD1. This CDR3 contains 16 residues. Germline CDR1 MDHEN, CDR2 SYDVKM. The CDR3 region is CASSSWTGRENQPRHF. The CDR3 DNA reads as TGTGCCAGCAGTTCCTGGACAGGGCGGGAAAATCAGCCCCGGCATTTT.

Notes on this clonotype: The conserved final phenylalanine or tryptophan is absent from the CDR3, which likely points to a read error. The chain employs TRBV6-5 and TRBJ2-7; 10 bases are a match to TRBD1. The DNA end is more similar to TRBJ2-1, so the J call may be wrong. This CDR3 spans 14 amino acids. Germline CDR1 is MNHEY and CDR2 is SVGAGI. The CDR3 region has the DNA TGTGCCGGCAGCGAGGACAGGGGGTCCTACGAGCAGTTCCTC. Its protein product is CAGSEDRGSYEQFL.

Details on this clonotype: A read error may account for a junction end that differs from germline. This chain uses TRBV12-3 or TRBV12-4 with TRBJ2-1; D uncertain. This CDR3 is 15 amino acids long. CDR3 region: CASSLSGSLDNEQSF. Here the CDR3 DNA reads TGTGCCAGCAGTTTATCCGGGTCCCTCGACAATGAGCAGTCCTTC.

The CDR3, as DNA: TGTGCCAGCAGCGAGCAGGGGATTGATACGCAGTATTTT. Its protein product is CASSEQGIDTQYF. This rearrangement joins TRBV6-2 or TRBV6-3 to TRBJ2-3; weak D call: TRBD1 (6 bases). The CDR3 covers 13 residues. With 6 bases removed from V and 6 bases from J, the gap between germline ends came to 13 bases. Germline V lookup: CDR1 MNHEY, CDR2 SVGEGT.

Comment on this clonotype: One end of the junction fails to match germline, which may point to a read error. The V call is TRBV6-5, the J call TRBJ1-5; D unclear. The germline V gene has CDR1 MNHEY and CDR2 SVGAGI. The length of the CDR3 is 12 residues. CDR3 nucleotides: TGTGCTAGCAGCGCTAGCAATCAGCCCCATCATTTT. Its protein is CASSASNQPHHF.

As regards this clonotype: A much larger clone sits a single nucleotide away, making a read error possible. The J gene is TRBJ2-1, the V gene TRBV10-3, with TRBD2 identical over 7 bases. The CDR3 extends over 16 amino acids. Per the germline V gene, CDR1 is ENHRY and CDR2 is SYGVKD. The CDR3 reads CAISEWDYMSYNEKFF. For the CDR3, the DNA is TGTGCCATCAGTGAGTGGGACTACATGTCCTACAATGAGAAGTTCTTC.

This chain uses TRBV6-2 or TRBV6-3 with TRBJ1-5; D perhaps matches TRBD1 (5 bases). Germline V gene lookup returns CDR1 MNHEY and CDR2 SVGEGT. The germline V and J ends were trimmed by 4 bases and 6 bases, with 13 bases remaining between them. The CDR3 runs to 14 residues. CDR3 residues: CASSSDSGPQPQHF. In DNA form, the CDR3 reads TGTGCCAGCAGTTCAGACTCGGGACCTCAGCCCCAGCATTTT.

Points on this clonotype: Mismatch with germline at one junction end may stem from a read error. This chain uses TRBV5-6 with TRBJ2-1; D remains unclear. This CDR3 region has 13 residues. Germline V lookup: CDR1 SGHDT, CDR2 YYEEEE. DNA of the CDR3: TGTGCCCGCAGCTCCATTGCCTATAATGAGCAGTTCTTC. This translates into CARSSIAYNEQFF.

This chain joins TRBV6-2 or TRBV6-3 and TRBJ2-1, with D unresolved. Germline V gene data show CDR1 as MNHEY and CDR2 as SVGEGT. The CDR3 covers 13 residues. V lost 4 bases, J lost 3 bases, and 7 bases lay in between. CDR3 loop: CASSFRSYNEQFF. The CDR3 DNA sequence: TGTGCCAGCAGTTTCAGGAGCTACAATGAGCAGTTCTTC.

This clonotype rates as medium-sized. The CDR3 sequence is CASSLSGSFDNEQFF. The CDR3 region has the DNA TGTGCCAGCAGTTTATCCGGGTCCTTCGACAATGAGCAGTTCTTC. The rearrangement uses TRBV12-3 or TRBV12-4 and TRBJ2-1; D uncertain. The CDR3 sequence is 15 residues long. The germline V and J ends were trimmed by 2 bases and 5 bases, with 13 bases remaining between them.

This clonotype was seen a few times. As the CDR3 is not closed by the conserved phenylalanine or tryptophan, this likely results from a read error. The rearrangement uses TRBV4-1 and TRBJ1-1, with unresolved D. CDR3 size: 13 residues. Germline CDR1 and CDR2: MGHRA and YSYEKL. The CDR3 is CAGSQEISTEAFY. The CDR3 DNA sequence: TGCGCTGGCAGCCAAGAGATTTCGACTGAAGCTTTCTAT.

Many counts were recorded for this clonotype. V gene TRBV5-1 combines with J gene TRBJ1-1; D gene ambiguous. CDR3 length equals 14 residues. Trimming removed 0 bases at V and 1 base at J, with 7 bases between. Germline V gene data show CDR1 as SGHRS and CDR2 as YFSETQ. The CDR3 bases are TGCGCCAGCAGCTTGGATAGACAGAACACTGAAGCTTTCTTT. It translates to CASSLDRQNTEAFF. The entire variable domain, with the rest obtained from reference TRBV5-1 and TRBJ1-1, is as follows: KAGVTQTPRYLIKTRGQQVTLSCSPISGHRSVSWYQQTPGQGLQFLFEYFSETQRNKGNFPGRFSGRQFSNSRSEMNVSTLELGDSALYLCASSLDRQNTEAFFGQGTRLTVV.